A single T cell receptor beta chain is shown here with its context. No antigen is known for it. This CDR3 has 15 residues. Germline lookup yields CDR1 MNHEY and CDR2 SVGAGI. The V end lost 0 bases, the J end lost 5 bases, and 8 bases lay between the germline ends. It was with 60 Vbeta and 13 Jbeta primers that the PCR ran. Libraries were prepared by immunoSEQ multiplex PCR; TCRdb keeps only in-frame clonotypes and omits some of them. The table has around 150,000 clones, over 60% seen once. The data derive from a study of cytomegalovirus exposure and HLA in healthy donors. Study-wide results and limits: There were some public TCRs occurring in many donors, but most TCR sequences were rare.

This receptor was identified in a man aged 45 to 65 in good health and CMV-seropositive. Sequenced input: PBMCs. The chain uses TRBV6-5 and TRBJ1-6; perhaps TRBD1 as D (5 bases). The CDR3 here is CASSYSQGNNSPLHF. The CDR3 nucleotides are TGTGCCAGCAGTTACTCTCAGGGTAATAATTCACCCCTCCACTTT.